The 17 T cell receptor beta chains below were found in one sample sequenced in a study of blood T cell repertoires in COVID-19. Some clones are missing from TCRdb's copy, which holds only in-frame ones; the method was immunoSEQ multiplex PCR. The data contain 120,000 to 150,000 clones, approximately 90% of them singletons. The specimen was peripheral blood. All receptors come from a man between 18 and 35 years old with COVID-19, enrolled during active disease.

The chain is built from TRBV27 and TRBJ2-1; TRBD2 agrees at 10 bases. Germline V gives CDR1 MNHEY, CDR2 SMNVEV (reference sequence). The CDR3 sequence is 16 residues long. Trimming cost V 0 bases and J 6 bases; bases outside gene matches: 5. CDR3 in amino acids: CASSLSGTSAFNEQFF. The DNA of the CDR3 is TGTGCCAGCAGTTTATCTGGGACTAGCGCCTTCAATGAGCAGTTCTTC.

The chain recombines TRBV5-5 with TRBJ2-7; perhaps TRBD2 as D (7 bases). V lost 0 bases and J lost 2, with 18 bases in between. The CDR3 has 17 amino acids. Germline V CDR1 and CDR2: SGHKS, YYEKEE (reference sequence). CDR3 loop: CASSLDGGGSSTYEQYF. CDR3 DNA sequence: TGTGCCAGCAGCTTGGACGGGGGCGGGAGCTCAACCTACGAGCAGTACTTC.

The chain recombines TRBV10-1 with TRBJ2-7; D is perhaps TRBD2 (6 bases). Germline CDR1 is WNHNN and CDR2 is SYGVQD (reference sequence). The length of the CDR3 is 14 residues. The V gene lost 3 bases and the J gene lost 0 bases, with 9 bases spanning the gap. The DNA for the CDR3 is TGCGCCAGCAGTGATGGCGGGACCTCCTACGAGCAGTACTTC. Amino acid sequence: CASSDGGTSYEQYF.

The chain carries TRBV5-6 and TRBJ2-4; 8 positions agree with TRBD1. This CDR3 region has 15 residues. The ends lost 4 bases at V and 3 bases at J; junction bases unmatched: 6. Germline CDR1 reads SGHDT; CDR2 reads YYEEEE. As DNA, the CDR3 is TGTGCCAGCAGCCCGACAGGGGTCTACAAAAACATTCAGTACTTC. Translation: CASSPTGVYKNIQYF. The variable domain in full, completed from reference TRBV5-6 and TRBJ2-4, reads DAGVTQSPTHLIKTRGQQVTLRCSPKSGHDTVSWYQQALGQGPQFIFQYYEEEERQRGNFPDRFSGHQFPNYSSELNVNALLLGDSALYLCASSPTGVYKNIQYFGAGTRLSVL.

The CDR3 spells CASSLSQARYGYTF. CDR3 DNA sequence: TGTGCCAGCAGCTTGAGCCAGGCCCGCTATGGCTACACCTTC. The rearrangement uses TRBV5-8 and TRBJ1-2; D gene unclear. Trimming left V 1 base short and J 4 bases short, with 11 bases between. Germline CDR1 is SGHTS and CDR2 is YDEGEE. The CDR3 extends over 14 amino acids.

V is TRBV11-2 and J is TRBJ2-1, with TRBD2 matching over 10 bases. V lost 5 bases, J lost 3 bases, and 7 bases stayed unmatched. The CDR3 totals 16 residues. The germline gives CDR1 SGHAT, CDR2 FQNNGV. Here the CDR3 DNA reads TGTGCCAGCAGCCCTCCGCGGACTAGCGGCTACAATGAGCAGTTCTTC. Amino acids: CASSPPRTSGYNEQFF.

The rearrangement uses TRBV28 and TRBJ2-7, with D possibly TRBD2 on 6 matching bases. The CDR3 is made up of 13 amino acids. The V gene's germline CDR1 is MDHEN and CDR2 SYDVKM. Trimming left V 7 bases short and J 2 bases short, with 12 bases between. The CDR3 DNA sequence: TGTGCCAGCATGAGACTAGAACCCTACGAGCAGTACTTC. Amino acids: CASMRLEPYEQYF.

The chain employs TRBV5-8 and TRBJ2-1; the D is unclear. CDR3 length: 16 residues. V gave up 2 bases and J gave up 0 bases, with 12 bases separating them. Per the germline V gene, CDR1 is SGHTS and CDR2 is YDEGEE. The CDR3, as DNA: TGTGCCAGCAGCTTTGGAGTATCAAGCTCCTACAATGAGCAGTTCTTC. It is translated as CASSFGVSSSYNEQFF.

The rearrangement links TRBV7-3 to TRBJ2-1; 7 nucleotides agree with TRBD1. This CDR3 contains 15 residues. Germline CDR1 SGHTA, CDR2 FQGTGA. Trimming at V came to 4 bases and at J to 7 bases, leaving 10 bases not matched to a gene. CDR3 nucleotide sequence: TGTGCCAGCAGCTCCCGACAGGGTGTCGGGAATGAGCAGTTCTTC. This translates into CASSSRQGVGNEQFF.

A remark on this clone: Other DNA sequences within the sample encode an identical CDR3. CDR3 sequence: CASSLAGGGETQYF. CDR3 coding DNA: TGTGCCAGCAGCTTAGCGGGGGGTGGCGAGACCCAGTACTTC. The V and J genes are TRBV7-2 and TRBJ2-5, with D perhaps TRBD2 (6 bases). The CDR3 sequence is 14 residues long. Trimming pared 0 bases from V and 5 bases from J, leaving 10 bases between. Germline CDR1 reads SGHTA; CDR2 reads FQGNSA.

The chain combines TRBV14 with TRBJ2-1; TRBD1 aligns across 12 bases. Germline trimming cut 0 bases from V and 6 bases from J; bases unmatched to any gene: 6. The CDR3 extends over 17 amino acids. CDR1 SGHDN and CDR2 FVKESK come from the germline V gene. CDR3 DNA sequence: TGTGCCAGCAGCCAAGAAGGGGACAGGGGGCTTTTCAATGAGCAGTTCTTC. It specifies CASSQEGDRGLFNEQFF.

The sample holds one count of this clone. This chain connects TRBV27 to TRBJ2-1, with D possibly matching TRBD1 (5 bases). Germline CDR1 is MNHEY and CDR2 is SMNVEV (reference sequence). V was cut by 3 bases and J by 0 bases, with 9 bases left in between. The CDR3 loop spans 15 amino acids. DNA for the CDR3: TGTGCCAGCAGTTTTAGGGGAAGCTCCTACAATGAGCAGTTCTTC. It encodes CASSFRGSSYNEQFF.

The V and J genes are TRBV4-3 and TRBJ2-6, with 7 bases that match TRBD2. Per the germline V gene, CDR1 is LGHNA and CDR2 is YSLEER. The V segment lost 2 bases and the J segment 0 bases; nucleotides outside the gene matches: 4. This CDR3 has 17 residues. CDR3 in DNA: TGCGCCAGCAGCCAAAGCGGGACCGGCTCTGGGGCCAACGTCCTGACTTTC. Translation: CASSQSGTGSGANVLTF.

The chain uses TRBV6-2 or TRBV6-3 and TRBJ2-3; D gene uncertain. This CDR3 is 14 amino acids long. V lost 0 bases and J 5 bases, leaving 9 bases between the germline ends. CDR1 MNHEY and CDR2 SVGEGT come from the germline V gene. The chain's CDR3 is CASSYSADLDTQYF. The CDR3 region has the DNA TGTGCCAGCAGTTACTCGGCGGATTTAGATACGCAGTATTTT.

In this sample, this clone turned up once. The chain employs TRBV19 and TRBJ2-1, with TRBD2 as a possible D gene (6 bases). From germline, CDR1 is LNHDA and CDR2 SQIVND (reference sequence). The CDR3 sequence is 14 residues long. Trimming shortened V by 3 bases and J by 6 bases, and 12 bases separated the two germline ends. CDR3 protein: CASSIGLGGNEQFF. CDR3 bases: TGTGCCAGTAGTATCGGTTTGGGGGGCAATGAGCAGTTCTTC.

The chain carries TRBV3-1 (or the pseudogene TRBV3-2) and TRBJ1-5; D perhaps matches TRBD1 (5 bases). V was clipped by 0 bases and J by 3 bases, with 12 bases between them. In germline, CDR1 is LGHDT, CDR2 YNNKEL (reference sequence). This CDR3 has 16 amino acids. The CDR3 DNA is TGTGCCAGCAGCCAAGAGGGAGGGGCCATCAATCAGCCCCAGCATTTT. This codes for CASSQEGGAINQPQHF.

This clone came up a few times. V gene TRBV28 combines with J gene TRBJ2-1; TRBD2 matches at 9 bases. CDR3 length: 14 amino acids. The germline V gene has CDR1 MDHEN and CDR2 SYDVKM. J gave up 9 bases and V 6 bases, and 9 bases lay outside the gene matches. CDR3 loop: CASSLASGKVEQFF. CDR3 bases: TGTGCCAGCAGCCTTGCTAGCGGGAAGGTTGAGCAGTTCTTC. Looking up the rest from reference TRBV28 and TRBJ2-1 gives the full variable domain: DVKVTQSSRYLVKRTGEKVFLECVQDMDHENMFWYRQDPGLGLRLIYFSYDVKMKEKGDIPEGYSVSREKKERFSLILESASTNQTSMYLCASSLASGKVEQFFGPGTRLTVL.